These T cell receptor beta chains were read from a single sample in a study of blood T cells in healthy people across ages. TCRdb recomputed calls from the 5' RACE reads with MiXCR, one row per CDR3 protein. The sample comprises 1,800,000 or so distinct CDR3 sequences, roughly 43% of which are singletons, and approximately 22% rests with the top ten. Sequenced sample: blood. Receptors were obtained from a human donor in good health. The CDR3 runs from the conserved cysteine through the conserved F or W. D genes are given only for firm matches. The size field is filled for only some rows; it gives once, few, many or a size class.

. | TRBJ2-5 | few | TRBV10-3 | TGTGCCATCAGTGGGACTTACACACAAGAGACCCAGTACTTC | CAISGTYTQETQYF
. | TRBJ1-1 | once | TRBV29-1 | TGCAGCGTTGAGTCAGAGATCGGCGCCGTGAACACTGAAGCTTTCTTT | CSVESEIGAVNTEAFF
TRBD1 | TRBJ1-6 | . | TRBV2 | TGTGCCAGCAGTGGACAGGGGGCGCCACCCCTCCACTTT | CASSGQGAPPLHF
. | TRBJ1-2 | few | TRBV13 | TGTGCCAGCAGCCCCGGACGGCGCTATGGCTACACCTTC | CASSPGRRYGYTF
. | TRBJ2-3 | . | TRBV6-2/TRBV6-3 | TGTGCCAGCAGTTACTCGCGGGGACGGAGGATAGATACGCAGTATTTT | CASSYSRGRRIDTQYF
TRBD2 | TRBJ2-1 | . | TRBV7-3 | TGTGCCAGCAGCTTAAGTGGCGGGGGGGCACCTAATGAGCAGTTCTTC | CASSLSGGGAPNEQFF
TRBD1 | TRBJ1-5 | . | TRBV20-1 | TGCAGTGCTGCCGGGACAGGGGACATAGAGCCCCAGCATTTT | CSAAGTGDIEPQHF
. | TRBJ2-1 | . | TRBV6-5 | TGTGCCAGCAGCCCCGTAGGGCACCATGAGCAGTTCTTC | CASSPVGHHEQFF
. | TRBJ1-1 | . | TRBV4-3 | TGCGCCAGCAGCCAAGAGCTCATGAGGGTCACTGAAGCTTTCTTT | CASSQELMRVTEAFF
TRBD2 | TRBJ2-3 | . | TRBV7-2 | TGTGCCAGCAGCGCCCGGACTAGCGACTGGGATACGCAGTATTTT | CASSARTSDWDTQYF
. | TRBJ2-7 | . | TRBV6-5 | TGTGCCTGCAGTTACGATCAGGGCCGATTTTACGAGCAGTACTTC | CACSYDQGRFYEQYF
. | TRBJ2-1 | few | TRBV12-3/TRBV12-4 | TGTGCCAGCAGTCCCCCGAGAAACGGTGAGCAGTTCTTC | CASSPPRNGEQFF
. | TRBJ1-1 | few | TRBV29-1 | TGCAGCGTTGTAGGGGCCACCGAAGCTTTCTTT | CSVVGATEAFF
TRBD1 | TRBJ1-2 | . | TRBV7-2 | TGTGCCAGCAGCCAGGACAGGGGGCTGATGGGCTACACCTTC | CASSQDRGLMGYTF
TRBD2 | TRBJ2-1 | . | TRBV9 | TGTGCCAGCAGCGTAATCCCCCATGGACTAGCGGGGGGTGGTGAGCAGTTCTTC | CASSVIPHGLAGGGEQFF
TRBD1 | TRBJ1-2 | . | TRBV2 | TGTGCCAGCAGTCCCGGACAGGCCGCCTATGGCTACACCTTC | CASSPGQAAYGYTF
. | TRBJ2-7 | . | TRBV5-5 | TGTGCCAGCAGCCCTGAGCTCCCGCAGGCCTACGAGCAGTACTTC | CASSPELPQAYEQYF
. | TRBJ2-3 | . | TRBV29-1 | TGCAGCGCCGGACGGGAAATGGGGGGAACGCAGTATTTT | CSAGREMGGTQYF
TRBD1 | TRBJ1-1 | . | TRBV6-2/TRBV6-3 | TGTGCCAGCAGTTTCCTACAGGGGGATCCGAACACTGAAGCTTTCTTT | CASSFLQGDPNTEAFF
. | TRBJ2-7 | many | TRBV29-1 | TGCAGCGTTGTGTTAGGGGCTTGGGGCAGCATCTCCTACGAGCAGTACTTC | CSVVLGAWGSISYEQYF
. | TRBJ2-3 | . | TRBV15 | TGTGCCACCAGCAGAGTAGTAACAGATACGCAGTATTTT | CATSRVVTDTQYF
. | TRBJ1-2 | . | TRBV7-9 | TGTGCCAGCAGCTGGGGGGCAGCCCAGGGCTACACCTTC | CASSWGAAQGYTF
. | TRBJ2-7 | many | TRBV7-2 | TGTGCCAGCAGCTTAGAGGTGGGGATCGGATACGAGCAGTACTTC | CASSLEVGIGYEQYF
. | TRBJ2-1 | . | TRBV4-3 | TGCGCCAGCAGCCAAGATTTCGGTGGGGGGTACAATGAGCAGTTCTTC | CASSQDFGGGYNEQFF
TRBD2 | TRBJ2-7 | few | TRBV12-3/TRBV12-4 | TGTGCCAGCAGCCACCGCTTTTGGGCGGGGGTTTCCTACGAGCAGTACTTC | CASSHRFWAGVSYEQYF
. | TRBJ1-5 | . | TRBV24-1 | TGTGCCACCAGTGGACCCACGGTATCGGATGGGAGCAATCAGCCCCAGCATTTT | CATSGPTVSDGSNQPQHF
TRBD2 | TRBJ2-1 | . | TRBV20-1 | TGCAGTGCTAGTAAGCTGACTAGCGGGACCTACAATGAGCAGTTCTTC | CSASKLTSGTYNEQFF
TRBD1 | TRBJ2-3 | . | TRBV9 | TGTGCCAGCACCGGACAGGGACAACTGGATACGCAGTATTTT | CASTGQGQLDTQYF
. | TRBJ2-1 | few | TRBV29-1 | TGCAGCGTTGAAGGCCATGAGCAGTTCTTC | CSVEGHEQFF
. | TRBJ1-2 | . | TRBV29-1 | TGCAGCGTCCCCGGAGGTCGAGGTGGCTACACCTTC | CSVPGGRGGYTF
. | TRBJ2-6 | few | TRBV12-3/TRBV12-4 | TGTGCCAGCAGTTCCGCTATCTCTGGGGCCAACGTCCTGACTTTC | CASSSAISGANVLTF
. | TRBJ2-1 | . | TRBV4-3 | TGCGCCAGCAGCCAAGATCGGAGCAGGGACTACAATGAGCAGTTCTTC | CASSQDRSRDYNEQFF
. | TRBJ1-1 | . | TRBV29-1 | TGCAGCGTTGAAGGGGAGACTGAAGCTTTCTTT | CSVEGETEAFF
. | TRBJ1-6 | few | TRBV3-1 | TGTGCCAGCAGCCATCGGACAGCCCCGGACAGTTCACCCCTCCACTTT | CASSHRTAPDSSPLHF
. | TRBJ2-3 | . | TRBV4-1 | TGCGCCAGCAGCCAGTGGGACGAGCTGCCGAATACGCAGTATTTT | CASSQWDELPNTQYF
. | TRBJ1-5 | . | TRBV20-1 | TGCAGGGCTAGAAAGGGAGATCAGCCCCAGCATTTT | CRARKGDQPQHF
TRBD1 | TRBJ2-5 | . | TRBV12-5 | TGTGCTAGTGGTCCCGGAGAAGGACAGGGGGCCCAAGAGACCCAGTACTTC | CASGPGEGQGAQETQYF
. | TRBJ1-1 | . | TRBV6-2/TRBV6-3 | TGTGCCAGCACCCCTCCGGCGGGGGTAAGAGCTTTCTTT | CASTPPAGVRAFF
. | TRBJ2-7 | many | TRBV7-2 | TGTGCCAGCAGCTTATTGCCCGAACACTACTACGAGCAGTACTTC | CASSLLPEHYYEQYF